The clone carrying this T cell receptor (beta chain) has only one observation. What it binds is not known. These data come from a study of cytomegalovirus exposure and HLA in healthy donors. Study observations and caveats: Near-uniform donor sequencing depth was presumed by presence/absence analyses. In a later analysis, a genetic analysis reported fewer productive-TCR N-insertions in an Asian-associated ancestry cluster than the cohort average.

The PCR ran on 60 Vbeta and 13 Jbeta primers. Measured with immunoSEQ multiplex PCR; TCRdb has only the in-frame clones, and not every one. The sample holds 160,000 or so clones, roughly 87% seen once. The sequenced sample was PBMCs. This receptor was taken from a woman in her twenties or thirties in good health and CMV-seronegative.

The CDR3 nucleotides read TGTGCCAGCAGCTGGGGGACAGCGAACACTGAAGCTTTCTTT. Encoded protein: CASSWGTANTEAFF. The rearrangement links TRBV7-2 to TRBJ1-1; TRBD1 aligns across 7 bases. The CDR3 spans 14 residues. After removal of 4 bases from V and 1 base from J, the junction contained 3 bases not matched to a gene. From germline, CDR1 is SGHTA and CDR2 FQGNSA.